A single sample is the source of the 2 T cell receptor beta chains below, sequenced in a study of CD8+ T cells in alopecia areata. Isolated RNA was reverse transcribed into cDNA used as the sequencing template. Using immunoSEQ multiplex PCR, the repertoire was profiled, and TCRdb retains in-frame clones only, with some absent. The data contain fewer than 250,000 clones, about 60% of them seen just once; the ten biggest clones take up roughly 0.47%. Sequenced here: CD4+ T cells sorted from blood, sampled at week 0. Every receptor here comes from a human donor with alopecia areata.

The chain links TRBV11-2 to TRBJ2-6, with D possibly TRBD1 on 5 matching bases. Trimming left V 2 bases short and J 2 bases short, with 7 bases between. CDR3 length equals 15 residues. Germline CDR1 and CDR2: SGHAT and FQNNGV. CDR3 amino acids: CASSLQGTGANVLTF. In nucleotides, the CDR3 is TGTGCCAGCAGCTTACAGGGCACTGGGGCCAACGTCCTGACTTTC.

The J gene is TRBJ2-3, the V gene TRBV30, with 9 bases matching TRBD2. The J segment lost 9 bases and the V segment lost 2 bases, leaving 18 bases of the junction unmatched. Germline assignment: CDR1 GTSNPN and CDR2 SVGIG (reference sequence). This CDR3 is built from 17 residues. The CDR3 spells CAWSTHRTSVIGGTQYF. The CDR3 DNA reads TGTGCCTGGAGTACGCACCGGACTAGCGTGATTGGGGGGACGCAGTATTTT.